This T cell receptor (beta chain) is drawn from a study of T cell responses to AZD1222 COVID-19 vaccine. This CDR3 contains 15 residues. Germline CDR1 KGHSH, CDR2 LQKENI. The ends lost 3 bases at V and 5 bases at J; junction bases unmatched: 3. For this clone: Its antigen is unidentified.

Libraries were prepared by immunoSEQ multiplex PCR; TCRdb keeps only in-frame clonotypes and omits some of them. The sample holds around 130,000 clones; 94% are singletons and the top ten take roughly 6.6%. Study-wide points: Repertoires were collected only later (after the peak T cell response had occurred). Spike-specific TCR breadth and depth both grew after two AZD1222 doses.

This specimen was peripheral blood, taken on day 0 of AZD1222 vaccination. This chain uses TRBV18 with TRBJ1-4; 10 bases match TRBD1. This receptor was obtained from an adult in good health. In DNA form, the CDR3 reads TGTGCCAGCTCACCTGGGACAGGGGTAAATGAAAAACTGTTTTTT. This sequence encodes CASSPGTGVNEKLFF.